This T cell receptor (beta chain) was observed in a study of blood T cell repertoires in COVID-19. Whole-study context: Samples came from the United States, Italy and Spain, spanning acute and convalescent COVID-19. T cells, B-cell-depleted T cells, or PBMCs provided the cDNA or gDNA that served as material.

The CDR3 spans 16 residues. Looked up from germline, CDR1 is SNHLY and CDR2 is FYNNEI. V dropped 4 bases and J dropped 0; count of bases not matched to a gene: 5. Per the original data handling: Estimated nucleated cell counts came from reference gene primer amplification. Method: immunoSEQ multiplex PCR; TCRdb's copy keeps in-frame clones and lacks some. V, J and clone size derive from that table, while D and trimming were established from the DNA sequence. The sample lists fewer than 350,000 clones, less than 85% occurring once. The sequence came from a woman in her forties or fifties who had recovered from COVID-19. This chain links TRBV2 with TRBJ1-4; TRBD1 matches 7 bases. The sample was PBMCs or T cells enriched from blood (not recorded which). The CDR3 region is CASSGPTGSTNEKLFF. Here the CDR3 DNA reads TGTGCCAGCAGTGGCCCGACAGGGTCAACTAATGAAAAACTGTTTTTT.